These 16 T cell receptor beta chains were all obtained from the same sample, sequenced in a study of cytomegalovirus exposure and HLA in healthy donors. Vbeta (60) and Jbeta (13) primers were used in the PCR. Some clones are missing from TCRdb's copy, which holds only in-frame ones; the method was immunoSEQ multiplex PCR. This sample yields around 300,000 clones, of which roughly 90% are seen a single time; roughly 2.3% belongs to the top ten. The specimen sequenced was PBMCs. The source is a woman under 30 in good health and CMV-seronegative.

This clone has a handful of counts. This chain connects TRBV2 to TRBJ2-7; TRBD1 aligns across 9 bases. CDR1 is SNHLY, CDR2 FYNNEI, per germline. This CDR3 comprises 14 residues. The J segment lost 4 bases and the V segment lost 6 bases, leaving 7 bases of the junction unmatched. The DNA for the CDR3 is TGTGCCAGCAGGCCGGACAGGGGAAGATACGAGCAGTACTTC. Translating it yields CASRPDRGRYEQYF.

The genes are TRBV4-1 and TRBJ1-5, with a weak D call TRBD1 (5 bases). V was pared by 0 bases and J by 6 bases, with 18 bases between. CDR3 length: 17 residues. In germline, CDR1 is MGHRA, CDR2 YSYEKL. The CDR3 here is CASSQETTQSGGQPQHF. For the CDR3, the DNA is TGCGCCAGCAGCCAAGAGACGACCCAGTCCGGGGGTCAGCCCCAGCATTTT.

The chain carries TRBV7-6 and TRBJ1-1, with 10 bases fitting TRBD1. V shed 3 bases, J shed 5 bases, and the junction held 12 bases outside the gene matches. Per germline, CDR1 SGHVS and CDR2 FNYEAQ. The CDR3 contains 17 residues. The CDR3 region is CASSLTPDRGLKTEAFF. CDR3 nucleotide sequence: TGTGCCAGCAGCTTGACACCCGACAGGGGGCTTAAGACTGAAGCTTTCTTT.

The chain couples TRBV11-2 to TRBJ1-1, with D unclear. V was shortened by 1 base and J by 3 bases, with 9 bases between the two germline ends. Germline loops: CDR1 SGHAT, CDR2 FQNNGV. CDR3 length equals 14 residues. DNA of the CDR3: TGTGCCAGCAGCTTAGTACGGGAATACACTGAAGCTTTCTTT. Residues: CASSLVREYTEAFF.

The chain joins TRBV19 to TRBJ1-2; tentatively, D is TRBD1 (6 bases). Trimming shortened V by 5 bases and J by 7 bases, and 17 bases separated the two germline ends. This CDR3 has 14 amino acids. Germline CDR1 reads LNHDA; CDR2 reads SQIVND (reference sequence). The CDR3 coding sequence is TGTGCCAGTAGTCCGGGGGGGGCTCAGAGTGGCTACACCTTC. Protein sequence: CASSPGGAQSGYTF.

This chain joins TRBV19 and TRBJ1-1; tentatively, D is TRBD1 (5 bases). This CDR3 spans 13 amino acids. Per germline, CDR1 LNHDA and CDR2 SQIVND (reference sequence). Trimming took 6 bases from V and 5 from J, leaving 13 bases between them. CDR3 DNA: TGTGCCAGTAGCCAGACCGGGGGTACTGAAGCTTTCTTT. Protein sequence: CASSQTGGTEAFF.

The chain employs TRBV23-1 and TRBJ2-1; no reliable D call. TRBV23-1 counts as an open reading frame of uncertain function. Trimming took off 2 bases at V and 8 bases at J, with 16 bases between the two ends. This CDR3 region has 15 residues. CDR3 loop: CASSQRQLIGDEQFF. CDR3 coding DNA: TGCGCCAGCAGTCAACGCCAGCTGATCGGAGATGAGCAGTTCTTC.

The genes are TRBV18 and TRBJ1-5; possibly TRBD1 for D (5 bases). Deletions cut 4 bases from V and 3 bases from J, with 13 bases between. The CDR3 consists of 15 residues. The germline V gene has CDR1 KGHSH and CDR2 LQKENI. CDR3 sequence: CASSLTQEPNQPQHF. CDR3 bases: TGTGCCAGCTCACTGACACAGGAGCCCAATCAGCCCCAGCATTTT. Based on the CDR3 plus reference TRBV18 and TRBJ1-5, the full variable domain is NAGVMQNPRHLVRRRGQEARLRCSPMKGHSHVYWYRQLPEEGLKFMVYLQKENIIDESGMPKERFSAEFPKEGPSILRIQQVVRGDSAAYFCASSLTQEPNQPQHFGDGTRLSIL.

V usage is TRBV5-1 and J usage is TRBJ1-1; the D gene is possibly TRBD1 (5 bases). CDR3 size: 14 residues. Germline CDR1 and CDR2: SGHRS and YFSETQ. V was cut by 0 bases and J by 5 bases, with 11 bases left in between. The CDR3 sequence is CASSLDGGLTEAFF. CDR3 coding DNA: TGCGCCAGCAGCTTGGACGGGGGGTTGACTGAAGCTTTCTTT.

The V gene is TRBV19, the J gene TRBJ2-7, with 7 nucleotides matching TRBD2. CDR3 length equals 13 residues. Trimming cost V 5 bases and J 1 base; bases outside gene matches: 2. CDR1 and CDR2 (germline): LNHDA, SQIVND (reference sequence). The CDR3 nucleotides read TGTGCCAGTAGTTACGGGAGGTCCTACGAGCAGTACTTC. This sequence encodes CASSYGRSYEQYF.

V gene TRBV27 combines with J gene TRBJ2-3; perhaps TRBD2 as D (6 bases). Germline V CDR1 and CDR2: MNHEY, SMNVEV (reference sequence). The CDR3 spans 17 residues. V lost 4 bases, J lost 0 bases, and 17 bases lay in between. The CDR3 is CASSSPAGFLSTDTQYF. The DNA for the CDR3 is TGTGCCAGCAGTTCTCCGGCGGGATTTTTAAGCACAGATACGCAGTATTTT.

The J gene is TRBJ2-7, the V gene TRBV5-1; D possibly corresponds to TRBD1 (5 bases). The CDR3 is made up of 15 amino acids. Per the germline V gene, CDR1 is SGHRS and CDR2 is YFSETQ. V was pared by 4 bases and J by 0 bases, with 14 bases between. CDR3 region: CASSPDTQLSYEQYF. CDR3 nucleotides: TGCGCCAGCAGCCCGGACACTCAACTCTCCTACGAGCAGTACTTC.

The chain links TRBV6-5 to TRBJ1-2, with D maybe TRBD1 (5 bases). V dropped 2 bases and J dropped 7 bases, with 8 bases sitting between them. The CDR3 contains 12 residues. From germline, CDR1 is MNHEY and CDR2 SVGAGI. The CDR3 coding sequence is TGTGCCAGCAGTTACGACAGAGGTGGCTACACCTTC. As protein: CASSYDRGGYTF.

This clone was seen just once. V is TRBV6-1 and J is TRBJ1-6; no firm D call. Germline CDR1 is MNHNS and CDR2 is SASEGT. The CDR3 totals 14 residues. The V and J ends lost 7 bases and 2 bases respectively, with 9 bases between them. CDR3: CASNVIPYNSPLHF. For the CDR3, the DNA is TGTGCCAGCAATGTTATCCCCTATAATTCACCCCTCCACTTT.

The chain's CDR3 is CASSSNRGNYEQYF. The CDR3 DNA follows: TGTGCCAGCAGTTCAAACAGGGGAAACTACGAGCAGTACTTC. This chain connects TRBV6-6 to TRBJ2-7; 7 bases match TRBD1. The junction had 6 bases not matched to a gene; V was cut back by 4 bases and J by 3 bases. This CDR3 is 14 amino acids long. Germline CDR1 is MNHNY and CDR2 is SVGAGI (reference sequence).

The chain is built from TRBV7-2 and TRBJ1-5; unclear D gene. CDR1 is SGHTA and CDR2 is FQGNSA in the germline V gene. The V gene lost 1 base and the J gene lost 0 bases, with 13 bases spanning the gap. The CDR3 consists of 17 residues. CDR3 residues: CASSLGPLIYSNQPQHF. CDR3 nucleotides: TGTGCCAGCAGCTTAGGGCCCTTAATTTATAGCAATCAGCCCCAGCATTTT.